Here is one T cell receptor (beta chain) with its context. Its target is unknown. The germline V gene has CDR1 LNHDA and CDR2 SQIVND (reference sequence). With 4 bases removed from V and 4 bases from J, the gap between germline ends came to 16 bases. The CDR3 contains 15 residues. In TCRdb, the RACE reads were re-called with MiXCR into one record per CDR3 protein. The table lists roughly 110,000 distinct CDR3 sequences, roughly 12% of them singletons. Sample time point: pre-sensitization, week 0. Treatment described: therapeutic diphenylcyclopropenone sensitization with weekly scalp DPC. The data belong to a study of human T cells and chemical hapten exposure. General study findings and limits: Expanded TCR counts at PT1 were positively correlated with the patch test score.

Here the sequenced sample was whole blood, taken in connection with sensitization to the hapten diphenylcyclopropenone (DPC). The receptor's source is a woman in her forties or fifties with alopecia areata. Some clones in this sample may be carry-over from other donors' samples. The chain recombines TRBV19 with TRBJ1-2, with D perhaps matching TRBD1 (5 bases). The CDR3 spells CASSRSGDSLYGYTF. CDR3 DNA sequence: TGTGCCAGTAGTAGGAGCGGGGACTCCCTCTATGGCTACACCTTC.